This T cell receptor (beta chain) was found in a study of blood T cell repertoires in COVID-19. Original analysis: Reference gene primer amplification gave estimated nucleated cell counts. TCRdb's copy holds only in-frame clones and misses some; the assay was immunoSEQ multiplex PCR. Clonal size and the V and J genes are those of that table, whereas D and trimming came from the DNA. The top ten clones hold roughly 1.5% of a sample with about 70,000 clones, 85% to 90% of them seen once. V dropped 3 bases and J dropped 3; count of bases not matched to a gene: 4. The CDR3 extends over 14 amino acids. CDR1 is SGHAT, CDR2 FQNNGV, per germline.

Input material: peripheral blood. The chain carries TRBV11-2 and TRBJ1-1, with 7 bases lining up with TRBD1. The origin of this receptor is a human donor in a cohort sampled during active COVID-19. CDR3 protein: CASSFTGVDTEAFF. CDR3 sequence (DNA): TGTGCCAGCAGCTTCACAGGGGTCGACACTGAAGCTTTCTTT.